What follows are 19 T cell receptor beta chains derived from one specimen sequenced in a study of cytomegalovirus exposure and HLA in healthy donors. PCR amplification relied on 60 Vbeta primers (plus 13 Jbeta primers). Here immunoSEQ multiplex PCR was the method, and the copy in TCRdb shows in-frame clones only, minus some. The sample lists roughly 180,000 clones; around 80% were seen once. Sample: PBMCs. The receptors were sampled from a woman aged 25-40 years in good health and CMV-seropositive.

The genes are TRBV27 and TRBJ2-5; D is perhaps TRBD2 (5 bases). The DNA end is more similar to TRBJ2-7, so the J call may be wrong. This CDR3 comprises 13 residues. Looked up from germline, CDR1 is MNHEY and CDR2 is SMNVEV (reference sequence). In DNA, the CDR3 is TGTGCCAGCTCCCCGCGGGTTTCCTACGAGCAGTACTTC. Its protein is CASSPRVSYEQYF.

This clone is a singleton in its sample. The chain employs TRBV28 and TRBJ2-3; D remains unclear. The CDR3 consists of 13 residues. Trimming took off 5 bases at V and 3 bases at J, with 9 bases between the two ends. Germline CDR1 is MDHEN and CDR2 is SYDVKM. The chain's CDR3 is CASSPGLTDTQYF. CDR3 nucleotide sequence: TGTGCCAGCAGTCCAGGCCTTACAGATACGCAGTATTTT.

The V call is TRBV7-3, the J call TRBJ1-1; D unclear. V was trimmed by 4 bases and J by 1 base, leaving 7 bases between them. The CDR3 sequence is 13 residues long. Germline CDR1 and CDR2: SGHTA and FQGTGA. CDR3 sequence (DNA): TGTGCCAGCAGCTCACGACAGAACACTGAAGCTTTCTTT. Amino acid sequence: CASSSRQNTEAFF. The full variable domain, with the rest looked up from reference TRBV7-3 and TRBJ1-1, is GAGVSQTPSNKVTEKGKYVELRCDPISGHTALYWYRQSLGQGPEFLIYFQGTGAADDSGLPNDRFFAVRPEGSVSTLKIQRTERGDSAVYLCASSSRQNTEAFFGQGTRLTVV.

Worth noting for this clone: Other nucleotide sequences from this sample produce the same CDR3. This sequence joins TRBV29-1 and TRBJ1-5, with 11 bases fitting TRBD1. The CDR3 is 12 amino acids. J lost 7 bases, V lost 6 bases, and 2 bases had no gene match. The germline V gene encodes CDR1 SQVTM and CDR2 ANQGSEA. In DNA, the CDR3 is TGCAGCGTAGGGACAGGGGGACAGCCCCAGCATTTT. Translating gives CSVGTGGQPQHF.

The chain uses TRBV11-1 and TRBJ2-2, with D perhaps TRBD2 (5 bases). The V gene's germline CDR1 is SGHAT and CDR2 FQDESV (reference sequence). The CDR3 length is 16 residues. The V gene lost 5 bases and the J gene lost 1 base, with 14 bases spanning the gap. The CDR3 spells CASSIPGRENTGELFF. CDR3 nucleotides: TGTGCCAGCAGCATACCGGGAAGAGAGAACACCGGGGAGCTGTTTTTT.

The J gene is TRBJ2-3, the V gene TRBV28; 7 bases line up with TRBD1. CDR3 length: 17 amino acids. Germline CDR1 is MDHEN and CDR2 is SYDVKM. V lost 6 bases to trimming and J lost 0 bases; unmatched junction nucleotides: 12. The CDR3 is CASRTGTARSSTDTQYF. Here the CDR3 DNA reads TGTGCCAGCAGGACCGGGACAGCAAGATCTAGCACAGATACGCAGTATTTT.

The chain links TRBV10-3 to TRBJ2-3; TRBD1 matches 10 bases. The CDR3 has 16 amino acids. V shed 2 bases, J shed 3 bases, and the junction held 5 bases outside the gene matches. The germline V gene has CDR1 ENHRY and CDR2 SYGVKD. The CDR3 nucleotides read TGTGCCATCAGTGAGCGACAGGGGGCGCAGACAGATACGCAGTATTTT. Protein sequence: CAISERQGAQTDTQYF.

V is TRBV4-1 and J is TRBJ2-7, with 9 positions matching TRBD1. The germline CDR1 and CDR2 sequences are MGHRA and YSYEKL. The CDR3 is 17 amino acids. V lost 1 base and J lost 4; bases outside the gene matches: 11. The DNA for the CDR3 is TGCGCCAGCAGCCAAGGAACCCCGGGACAGGGCACGTACGAGCAGTACTTC. Translation gives CASSQGTPGQGTYEQYF.

This clone has a handful of counts. The V gene is TRBV7-9, the J gene TRBJ1-2; 7 nucleotides align to TRBD1. After removal of 5 bases from V and 2 bases from J, the junction contained 8 bases not matched to a gene. Germline CDR1 reads SEHNR; CDR2 reads FQNEAQ (reference sequence). This CDR3 has 15 amino acids. Here the CDR3 DNA reads TGTGCCAGCAGCATACGGGGACAGCCCAACTATGGCTACACCTTC. Translated: CASSIRGQPNYGYTF. Full variable domain (missing parts from reference TRBV7-9 and TRBJ1-2): DTGVSQNPRHKITKRGQNVTFRCDPISEHNRLYWYRQTLGQGPEFLTYFQNEAQLEKSRLLSDRFSAERPKGSFSTLEIQRTEQGDSAMYLCASSIRGQPNYGYTFGSGTRLTVV.

The gene calls are TRBV11-2 and TRBJ2-3; TRBD2 aligns across 7 bases. V lost 5 bases, J lost 4 bases, and 9 bases stayed unmatched. Per the germline V gene, CDR1 is SGHAT and CDR2 is FQNNGV. The CDR3 spans 15 residues. The CDR3 region is CASSGGRGAADTQYF. The CDR3 DNA follows: TGTGCCAGCAGCGGCGGGAGAGGGGCCGCAGATACGCAGTATTTT.

The DNA of the CDR3 is TGTGCCCCCCCCCGGGGGGGCGGGGAGACCCAGTACTTC. It specifies CAPPRGGGETQYF. The chain carries TRBV5-6 and TRBJ2-5; TRBD2 agrees at 8 bases. The CDR3 spans 13 residues. Germline lookup yields CDR1 SGHDT and CDR2 YYEEEE. Trimming removed 10 bases from V and 5 bases from J; junction bases left unmatched: 10.

This chain links TRBV6-4 with TRBJ2-3; 9 nucleotides agree with TRBD2. Germline V lookup: CDR1 MRHNA, CDR2 SNTAGT. The CDR3 loop spans 16 amino acids. The V gene end was trimmed by 6 bases and the J gene end by 2 bases; junction bases not matched to a gene: 9. The CDR3 region is CASSEGSGGYTDTQYF. CDR3 DNA: TGTGCCAGCAGCGAAGGTAGCGGGGGTTACACAGATACGCAGTATTTT.

V is TRBV11-3 and J is TRBJ2-7; a weak D match, TRBD2 (5 bases). The CDR3 consists of 13 residues. Germline V gene sequence: CDR1 SGHNT, CDR2 YENEEA. Trimming took 2 bases from V and 1 from J, leaving 6 bases between them. The CDR3 nucleotides are TGTGCCAGCAGCTTAAGGAGGTCCTACGAGCAGTACTTC. Its translation is CASSLRRSYEQYF. Variable domain in full (rest from reference TRBV11-3 and TRBJ2-7): EAGVVQSPRYKIIEKKQPVAFWCNPISGHNTLYWYLQNLGQGPELLIRYENEEAVDDSQLPKDRFSAERLKGVDSTLKIQPAELGDSAVYLCASSLRRSYEQYFGPGTRLTVT.

The chain carries TRBV7-8 and TRBJ2-1; maybe TRBD2 (6 bases). This CDR3 region has 15 residues. Germline assignment: CDR1 SGHVS and CDR2 FQNEAQ. V gave up 1 base and J gave up 2 bases, with 9 bases separating them. The CDR3 DNA follows: TGTGCCAGCAGCTTAGGGGACTTCCCCTACAATGAGCAGTTCTTC. As protein: CASSLGDFPYNEQFF.

This chain links TRBV18 with TRBJ1-1, with D possibly matching TRBD1 (5 bases). Between the trimmed V and J ends, which lost 0 bases and 4 bases, there was a span of 15 bases. Looked up from germline, CDR1 is KGHSH and CDR2 is LQKENI. The CDR3 has 16 amino acids. The CDR3 region is CASSPPGGGRGTEAFF. The DNA of the CDR3 is TGTGCCAGCTCACCACCCGGGGGGGGTCGGGGCACTGAAGCTTTCTTT.

The chain uses TRBV14 and TRBJ1-5, with 7 bases lining up with TRBD1. V trimming: 0 bases; J trimming: 6 bases; junction bases outside the gene matches: 8. The CDR3 loop spans 16 amino acids. The germline V gene encodes CDR1 SGHDN and CDR2 FVKESK. For the CDR3, the DNA is TGTGCCAGCAGCCAAGAAGGTGGCAGGGGGATTCAGCCCCAGCATTTT. It specifies CASSQEGGRGIQPQHF.

The rearrangement uses TRBV5-1 and TRBJ1-1, with a tentative D call TRBD1 (5 bases). Trimming pared 0 bases from V and 0 bases from J, leaving 12 bases between. The CDR3 spans 16 residues. Germline CDR1 and CDR2: SGHRS and YFSETQ. The CDR3 reads CASSLEGLMMNTEAFF. DNA of the CDR3: TGCGCCAGCAGCTTGGAGGGGTTAATGATGAACACTGAAGCTTTCTTT.

The chain has TRBV19 and TRBJ1-2, with D possibly being TRBD1 (6 bases). Germline-derived CDR1 and CDR2 are LNHDA and SQIVND (reference sequence). This CDR3 has 15 amino acids. V was clipped by 6 bases and J by 2 bases, with 16 bases between them. The CDR3 reads CASSTNQGLNYGYTF. CDR3 coding DNA: TGTGCCAGTAGCACAAATCAGGGGTTAAACTATGGCTACACCTTC.

The sample holds a few counts of this clone. The CDR3 bases are TGTGCCAGCAGCTTATCCCCTCTATATCACAGGGAGTCCCAGCCCCAGCATTTT. Translation: CASSLSPLYHRESQPQHF. The chain is built from TRBV7-8 and TRBJ1-5; a weak D match, TRBD1 (6 bases). V was pared by 2 bases and J by 7 bases, with 24 bases between. CDR3 size: 18 residues. The germline V gene has CDR1 SGHVS and CDR2 FQNEAQ.